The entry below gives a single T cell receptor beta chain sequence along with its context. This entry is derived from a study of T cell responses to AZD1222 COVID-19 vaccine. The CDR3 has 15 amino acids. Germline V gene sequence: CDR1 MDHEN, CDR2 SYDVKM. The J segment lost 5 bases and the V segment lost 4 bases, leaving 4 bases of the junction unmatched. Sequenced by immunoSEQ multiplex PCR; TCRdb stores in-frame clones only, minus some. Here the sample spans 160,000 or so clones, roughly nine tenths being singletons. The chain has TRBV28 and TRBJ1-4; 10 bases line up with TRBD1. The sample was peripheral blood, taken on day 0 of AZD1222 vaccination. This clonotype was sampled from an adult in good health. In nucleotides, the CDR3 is TGTGCCAGCAGTTCGAGGGGACAGGGGAATGAAAAACTGTTTTTT. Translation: CASSSRGQGNEKLFF.